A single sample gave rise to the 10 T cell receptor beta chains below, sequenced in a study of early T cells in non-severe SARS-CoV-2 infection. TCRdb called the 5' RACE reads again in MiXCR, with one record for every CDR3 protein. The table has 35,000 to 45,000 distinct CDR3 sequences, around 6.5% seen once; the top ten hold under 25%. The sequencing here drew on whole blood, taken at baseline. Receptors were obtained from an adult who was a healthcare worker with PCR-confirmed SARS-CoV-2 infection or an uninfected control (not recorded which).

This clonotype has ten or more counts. CDR3 region: CASSVPGLEETQYF. CDR3 bases: TGTGCCAGCAGCGTCCCGGGACTAGAAGAGACCCAGTACTTC. This chain uses TRBV7-6 with TRBJ2-5; TRBD2 aligns across 8 bases. The CDR3 loop spans 14 amino acids. The junction had 5 bases not matched to a gene; V was cut back by 5 bases and J by 3 bases. Per germline, CDR1 SGHVS and CDR2 FNYEAQ.

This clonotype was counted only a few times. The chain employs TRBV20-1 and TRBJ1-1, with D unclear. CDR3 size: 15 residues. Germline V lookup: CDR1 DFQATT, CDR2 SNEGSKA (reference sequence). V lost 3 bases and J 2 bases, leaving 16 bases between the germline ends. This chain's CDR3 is CSASRTSGENTEAFF. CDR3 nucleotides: TGCAGTGCTAGCCGGACGTCCGGGGAAAACACTGAAGCTTTCTTT.

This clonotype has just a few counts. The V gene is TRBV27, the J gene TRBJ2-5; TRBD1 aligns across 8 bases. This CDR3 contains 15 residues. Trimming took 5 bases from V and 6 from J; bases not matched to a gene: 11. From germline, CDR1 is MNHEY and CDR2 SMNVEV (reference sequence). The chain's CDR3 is CASSHNGQGRKTQYF. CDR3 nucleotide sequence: TGTGCCAGCAGTCATAATGGACAGGGAAGAAAGACCCAGTACTTC.

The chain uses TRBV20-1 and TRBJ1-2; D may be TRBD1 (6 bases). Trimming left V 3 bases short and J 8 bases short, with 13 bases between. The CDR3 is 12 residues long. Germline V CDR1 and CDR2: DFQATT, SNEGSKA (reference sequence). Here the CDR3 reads CSASPRGVGYTF. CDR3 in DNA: TGCAGTGCTAGCCCCAGGGGAGTCGGCTACACCTTC.

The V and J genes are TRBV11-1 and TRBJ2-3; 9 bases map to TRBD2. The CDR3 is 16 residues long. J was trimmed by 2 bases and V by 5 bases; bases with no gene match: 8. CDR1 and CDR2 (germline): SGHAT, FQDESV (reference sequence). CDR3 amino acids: CASSRAGGILTDTQYF. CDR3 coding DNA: TGTGCCAGCAGCCGAGCGGGAGGAATCCTCACAGATACGCAGTATTTT.

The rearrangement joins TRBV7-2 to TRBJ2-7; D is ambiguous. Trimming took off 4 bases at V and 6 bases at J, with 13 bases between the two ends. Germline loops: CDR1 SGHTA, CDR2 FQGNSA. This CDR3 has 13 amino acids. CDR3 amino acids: CASSYGTSFEQYF. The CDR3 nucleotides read TGTGCCAGCAGCTATGGAACGTCGTTCGAGCAGTACTTC.

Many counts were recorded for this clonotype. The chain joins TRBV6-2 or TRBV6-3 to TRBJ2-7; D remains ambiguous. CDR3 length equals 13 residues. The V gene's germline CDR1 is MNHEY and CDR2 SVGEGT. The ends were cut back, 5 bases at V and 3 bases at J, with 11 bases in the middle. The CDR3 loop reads CASSGWTVYEQYF. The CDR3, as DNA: TGTGCCAGCAGTGGTTGGACGGTCTACGAGCAGTACTTC.

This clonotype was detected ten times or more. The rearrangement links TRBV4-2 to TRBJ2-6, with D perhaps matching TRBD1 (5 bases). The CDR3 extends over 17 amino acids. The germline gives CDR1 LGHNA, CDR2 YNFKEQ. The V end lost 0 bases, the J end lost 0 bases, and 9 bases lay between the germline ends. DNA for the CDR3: TGTGCCAGCAGCCAAGAGACAGCTTCCTCTGGGGCCAACGTCCTGACTTTC. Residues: CASSQETASSGANVLTF.

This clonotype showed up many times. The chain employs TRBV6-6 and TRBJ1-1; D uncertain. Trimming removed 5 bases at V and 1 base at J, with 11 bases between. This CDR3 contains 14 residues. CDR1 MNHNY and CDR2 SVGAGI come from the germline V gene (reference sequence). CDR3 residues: CASSGGIANTEAFF. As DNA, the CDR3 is TGTGCCAGCAGTGGCGGGATCGCGAACACTGAAGCTTTCTTT.

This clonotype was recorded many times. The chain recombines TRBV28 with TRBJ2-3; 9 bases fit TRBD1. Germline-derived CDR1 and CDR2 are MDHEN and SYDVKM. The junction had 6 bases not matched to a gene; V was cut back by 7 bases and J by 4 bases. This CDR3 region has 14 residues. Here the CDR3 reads CASILTGGADTQYF. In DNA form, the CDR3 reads TGTGCCAGCATCCTTACAGGGGGCGCAGATACGCAGTATTTT.